Below, 30 T cell receptor beta chains from the same sample are listed, as sequenced in a study of CD8+ T cells in alopecia areata. The treatment here: oral pan-JAK inhibitor, 5-10 mg twice daily. Sequencing used cDNA as its template, made by extracting RNA and reverse transcribing it. This table comes from immunoSEQ multiplex PCR, and its TCRdb copy is limited to in-frame clones, with some not included. Of roughly 230,000 clones in the sample, 43% were seen once. This sample comprised CD4+ T cells sorted from blood, obtained at approximately week 37, from a patient treated with tofacitinib. These receptors all stem from a human donor with alopecia areata.

The rearrangement uses TRBV4-2 and TRBJ2-3, with TRBD2 matching over 7 bases. The ends lost 0 bases at V and 1 base at J; junction bases unmatched: 4. The CDR3 is 16 amino acids. The germline V gene has CDR1 LGHNA and CDR2 YNFKEQ. CDR3 sequence (DNA): TGTGCCAGCAGCCAAGAGCCTAGCGGTGGCACAGATACGCAGTATTTT. Its translation is CASSQEPSGGTDTQYF.

V usage is TRBV29-1 and J usage is TRBJ2-3, with D possibly being TRBD2 (6 bases). CDR3 size: 15 residues. CDR1 and CDR2 (germline): SQVTM, ANQGSEA. Trimming cost V 0 bases and J 3 bases, with 13 bases left between them. This chain's CDR3 is CSVEDQGRWTDTQYF. In DNA form, the CDR3 reads TGCAGCGTTGAAGATCAAGGGAGGTGGACAGATACGCAGTATTTT.

This clone was counted only a few times. CDR3 bases: TGTGCCAGCTCACCACAAGGCTGGGAGCAGTACTTC. Translated, it gives CASSPQGWEQYF. The genes are TRBV18 and TRBJ2-7; D remains ambiguous. CDR1 and CDR2 (germline): KGHSH, LQKENI. CDR3 length: 12 residues. V lost 1 base and J lost 7, with 8 bases in between.

The V and J genes are TRBV6-5 and TRBJ2-2, with no clear D. The CDR3 totals 12 residues. Trimming removed 0 bases at V and 4 bases at J, with 0 bases between. In germline, CDR1 is MNHEY, CDR2 SVGAGI. The CDR3 region has the DNA TGTGCCAGCAGTTACTCCACCGGGGAGCTGTTTTTT. It translates to CASSYSTGELFF.

The chain links TRBV9 to TRBJ1-5; no reliable D call. Trimming took off 2 bases at V and 0 bases at J, with 9 bases between the two ends. The germline gives CDR1 SGDLS, CDR2 YYNGEE. The CDR3 extends over 15 amino acids. The CDR3 spells CASSVSGSSNQPQHF. CDR3 sequence (DNA): TGTGCCAGCAGCGTCTCTGGAAGTAGCAATCAGCCCCAGCATTTT.

The chain carries TRBV14 and TRBJ2-3; D is undetermined. The germline V gene encodes CDR1 SGHDN and CDR2 FVKESK. The ends were cut back, 5 bases at V and 2 bases at J, with 2 bases in the middle. CDR3 size: 11 residues. CDR3 protein: CASSSTDTQYF. The CDR3 DNA is TGTGCCAGCAGCTCCACAGATACGCAGTATTTT.

This chain links TRBV5-1 with TRBJ2-7; TRBD1 matches at 7 bases. CDR1 is SGHRS, CDR2 YFSETQ, per germline. The CDR3 has 12 amino acids. The V segment lost 4 bases and the J segment 4 bases; nucleotides outside the gene matches: 2. The CDR3 reads CASSEQGYEQYF. In nucleotides, the CDR3 is TGCGCCAGCAGCGAACAGGGGTACGAGCAGTACTTC.

This chain joins TRBV7-9 and TRBJ1-2; D is possibly TRBD1 (5 bases). Germline lookup yields CDR1 SEHNR and CDR2 FQNEAQ (reference sequence). Trimming removed 5 bases from V and 8 bases from J, with 18 bases in between. The CDR3 extends over 14 amino acids. CDR3 amino acids: CASSDNGALGGYTF. The CDR3 coding sequence is TGTGCCAGCAGCGATAACGGGGCACTCGGAGGCTACACCTTC. The variable domain in full, with the rest retrieved from reference TRBV7-9 and TRBJ1-2, is DTGVSQNPRHKITKRGQNVTFRCDPISEHNRLYWYRQTLGQGPEFLTYFQNEAQLEKSRLLSDRFSAERPKGSFSTLEIQRTEQGDSAMYLCASSDNGALGGYTFGSGTRLTVV.

There are a few counts of this clone. Mismatch with germline at one junction end may stem from a read error. This chain connects TRBV7-2 to TRBJ1-5, with TRBD1 matching 8 bases. Per germline, CDR1 SGHTA and CDR2 FQGNSA. This CDR3 region has 13 residues. The CDR3 protein is CASSSGGKQPQHF. CDR3 nucleotide sequence: TGTGCCAGCAGCTCAGGGGGCAAGCAGCCCCAGCATTTT.

The chain is built from TRBV5-1 and TRBJ2-1; 10 bases match TRBD2. Germline V gene lookup returns CDR1 SGHRS and CDR2 YFSETQ. V dropped 3 bases and J dropped 0; count of bases not matched to a gene: 6. This CDR3 is 17 amino acids long. The CDR3 bases are TGCGCCAGCAGCTCTAGCGGGAGCACGAGCTCCTACAATGAGCAGTTCTTC. Protein sequence: CASSSSGSTSSYNEQFF.

This sequence joins TRBV27 and TRBJ2-1, with no clear D. V dropped 2 bases and J dropped 5 bases, with 13 bases sitting between them. CDR1 and CDR2 (germline): MNHEY, SMNVEV (reference sequence). The CDR3 contains 15 residues. The CDR3 nucleotides read TGTGCCAGCAGTTTACCGCCCCCGCTAAACAATGAGCAGTTCTTC. Translation: CASSLPPPLNNEQFF.

The chain carries TRBV9 and TRBJ1-2; D remains ambiguous. V gave up 0 bases and J gave up 2 bases, with 5 bases separating them. Germline CDR1 and CDR2: SGDLS and YYNGEE. The CDR3 extends over 13 amino acids. CDR3 protein: CASSVGGNYGYTF. DNA of the CDR3: TGTGCCAGCAGCGTAGGCGGCAACTATGGCTACACCTTC.

The chain has TRBV5-1 and TRBJ2-5; no clear D. Per germline, CDR1 SGHRS and CDR2 YFSETQ. Trimming took off 4 bases at V and 3 bases at J, with 13 bases between the two ends. The CDR3 loop spans 14 amino acids. The CDR3 DNA reads TGCGCCAGCAGCCCGATATCCATCGAAGAGACCCAGTACTTC. Translated, it gives CASSPISIEETQYF.

The chain employs TRBV29-1 and TRBJ2-5; no clear D. The CDR3 totals 11 residues. Germline CDR1 SQVTM, CDR2 ANQGSEA. V was cut by 3 bases and J by 5 bases, with 7 bases left in between. The CDR3, as DNA: TGCAGCGTTGATGTAGGTGAGACCCAGTACTTC. Encoded protein: CSVDVGETQYF.

The chain is built from TRBV29-1 and TRBJ2-7; D perhaps matches TRBD2 (5 bases). This CDR3 contains 14 residues. The germline V and J ends were trimmed by 1 base and 0 bases, with 10 bases remaining between them. Looked up from germline, CDR1 is SQVTM and CDR2 is ANQGSEA. DNA for the CDR3: TGCAGCGTTGAAGGATTAGGGAGCTCCTACGAGCAGTACTTC. Protein: CSVEGLGSSYEQYF.

This chain connects TRBV5-1 to TRBJ1-6; D is possibly TRBD1 (5 bases). This CDR3 has 14 residues. Germline-derived CDR1 and CDR2 are SGHRS and YFSETQ. Trimming took 1 base from V and 8 from J, leaving 10 bases between them. The CDR3 DNA reads as TGCGCCAGCAGCTTGTCCAGGGTTGATTCACCCCTCCACTTT. Protein sequence: CASSLSRVDSPLHF.

The sample holds many counts of this clone. J is TRBJ2-1 and V is TRBV4-2; 7 bases line up with TRBD1. From germline, CDR1 is LGHNA and CDR2 YNFKEQ. V was pared by 1 base and J by 0 bases, with 6 bases of the junction left unmatched. This CDR3 region has 17 residues. CDR3 loop: CASSQVGGRSSYNEQFF. Here the CDR3 DNA reads TGTGCCAGCAGCCAAGTAGGGGGCAGGAGCTCCTACAATGAGCAGTTCTTC.

The J gene is TRBJ1-2, the V gene TRBV6-6, with D possibly being TRBD1 (6 bases). The CDR3 totals 15 residues. Trimming took 2 bases from V and 6 from J, leaving 16 bases between them. Germline CDR1 MNHNY, CDR2 SVGAGI (reference sequence). The CDR3 loop is CASSYDFRGPDGYTF. The CDR3 DNA is TGTGCCAGCAGTTACGATTTTCGGGGGCCGGATGGCTACACCTTC.

This chain links TRBV5-1 with TRBJ2-3; no definite D call. V dropped 2 bases and J dropped 0 bases, with 7 bases sitting between them. CDR3 size: 14 residues. In germline, CDR1 is SGHRS, CDR2 YFSETQ. The CDR3 spells CASSFDSSTDTQYF. CDR3 nucleotides: TGCGCCAGCAGCTTCGATAGTAGCACAGATACGCAGTATTTT.

Here the CDR3 reads CASSLAYGPPTDEQYF. The CDR3 coding sequence is TGTGCCAGCAGCTTAGCGTATGGACCCCCAACGGACGAGCAGTACTTC. The chain links TRBV7-9 to TRBJ2-7, with D uncertain. The CDR3 covers 16 residues. V was pared by 0 bases and J by 5 bases, with 17 bases between. Germline CDR1 and CDR2: SEHNR and FQNEAQ (reference sequence).

The chain couples TRBV30 to TRBJ2-4; TRBD2 aligns across 10 bases. This CDR3 is built from 15 residues. Trimming took 7 bases from V and 6 from J; bases not matched to a gene: 12. Germline CDR1 and CDR2: GTSNPN and SVGIG (reference sequence). The CDR3 nucleotides read TGTGCCTCGACCCCCCCAGGACTAGCGGCAAACATTCAGTACTTC. It encodes CASTPPGLAANIQYF.

This clone occurred a few times. The rearrangement joins TRBV11-2 to TRBJ2-7, with D unclear. V dropped 3 bases and J dropped 5 bases, with 17 bases sitting between them. Looked up from germline, CDR1 is SGHAT and CDR2 is FQNNGV. The CDR3 consists of 15 residues. CDR3 protein: CASSFPARPAHEQYF. The CDR3 DNA reads as TGTGCCAGCAGCTTTCCCGCCAGGCCAGCTCACGAGCAGTACTTC.

This clone was seen only a few times. The chain combines TRBV9 with TRBJ2-5, with D unresolved. The CDR3 totals 15 residues. Trimming left V 5 bases short and J 0 bases short, with 14 bases between. Germline-derived CDR1 and CDR2 are SGDLS and YYNGEE. The chain's CDR3 is CASSLSTTYQETQYF. CDR3 nucleotide sequence: TGTGCCAGCAGTCTGTCTACCACCTACCAAGAGACCCAGTACTTC. The complete variable domain, with remaining parts taken from reference TRBV9 and TRBJ2-5, reads DSGVTQTPKHLITATGQRVTLRCSPRSGDLSVYWYQQSLDQGLQFLIQYYNGEERAKGNILERFSAQQFPDLHSELNLSSLELGDSALYFCASSLSTTYQETQYFGPGTRLLVL.

The sample holds a few counts of this clone. This chain connects TRBV5-1 to TRBJ2-1; possibly TRBD2 for D (5 bases). CDR3 size: 16 residues. Germline CDR1 SGHRS, CDR2 YFSETQ. Trimming took 5 bases from V and 0 from J, leaving 15 bases between them. This CDR3 reads CASSSAQRSSYNEQFF. CDR3 DNA: TGCGCCAGCAGTTCCGCGCAGCGGAGCTCCTACAATGAGCAGTTCTTC.

This clone was counted only a few times. This sequence joins TRBV6-1 and TRBJ1-5, with D unresolved. There are 14 residues in the CDR3. Germline values: CDR1 MNHNS, CDR2 SASEGT. Trimming took off 7 bases at V and 5 bases at J, with 15 bases between the two ends. In DNA, the CDR3 is TGTGCCAGCACCAGAACGGGGAAGGATCAGCCCCAGCATTTT. Encoded protein: CASTRTGKDQPQHF.

This clone appeared a few times. The sample contains more than one DNA sequence encoding this CDR3. The chain recombines TRBV5-6 with TRBJ2-6; D might be TRBD1 (6 bases). Per the germline V gene, CDR1 is SGHDT and CDR2 is YYEEEE. The CDR3 is 15 amino acids. V lost 2 bases and J 4 bases, leaving 10 bases between the germline ends. In DNA form, the CDR3 reads TGTGCCAGCAGCTTCCAGGGGTCCGGGGCCAACGTCCTGACTTTC. It encodes CASSFQGSGANVLTF.

The chain combines TRBV4-1 with TRBJ2-1, with TRBD2 matching 8 bases. V lost 1 base to trimming and J lost 0 bases; unmatched junction nucleotides: 5. The CDR3 has 17 amino acids. Per germline, CDR1 MGHRA and CDR2 YSYEKL. The CDR3 nucleotides read TGCGCCAGCAGCCAAGGGTACCTAGCGGGCTCCTACAATGAGCAGTTCTTC. Translating it yields CASSQGYLAGSYNEQFF.

This clone was seen only a few times. The rearrangement uses TRBV28 and TRBJ2-2; 9 positions agree with TRBD1. The V segment lost 6 bases and the J segment 2 bases; nucleotides outside the gene matches: 4. Germline loops: CDR1 MDHEN, CDR2 SYDVKM. There are 15 residues in the CDR3. The CDR3 nucleotides read TGTGCCAGCAGCTGGACAGGGGATAACACCGGGGAGCTGTTTTTT. Protein product: CASSWTGDNTGELFF.

About this clone: Germline is not matched at one junction end, which may reflect a read error. The V gene is TRBV7-9, the J gene TRBJ2-3; no clear D gene. Germline V gene lookup returns CDR1 SEHNR and CDR2 FQNEAQ (reference sequence). The CDR3 length is 9 residues. In nucleotides, the CDR3 is TGTGCCAGCAGCGACCCACCGGTGTGG. Translation: CASSDPPVW.

This clone was seen more than once but under ten times. This chain connects TRBV5-1 to TRBJ2-7; no definite D call. The ends were cut back, 2 bases at V and 0 bases at J, with 12 bases in the middle. Germline CDR1 SGHRS, CDR2 YFSETQ. The CDR3 sequence is 15 residues long. The CDR3 spells CASSLVDASSYEQYF. CDR3 coding DNA: TGCGCCAGCAGCTTAGTGGACGCGAGCTCCTACGAGCAGTACTTC.